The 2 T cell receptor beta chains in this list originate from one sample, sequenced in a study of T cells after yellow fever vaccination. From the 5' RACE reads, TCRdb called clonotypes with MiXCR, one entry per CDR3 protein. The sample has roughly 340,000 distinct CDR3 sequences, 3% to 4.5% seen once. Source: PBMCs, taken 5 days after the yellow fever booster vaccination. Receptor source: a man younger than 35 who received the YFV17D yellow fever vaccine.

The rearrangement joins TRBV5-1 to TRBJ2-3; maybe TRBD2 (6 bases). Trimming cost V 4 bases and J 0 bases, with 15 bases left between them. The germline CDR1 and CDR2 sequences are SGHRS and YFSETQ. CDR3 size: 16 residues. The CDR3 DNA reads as TGCGCCAGCAGCCGGGACTCCGCCGCGAGCACAGATACGCAGTATTTT. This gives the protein CASSRDSAASTDTQYF.

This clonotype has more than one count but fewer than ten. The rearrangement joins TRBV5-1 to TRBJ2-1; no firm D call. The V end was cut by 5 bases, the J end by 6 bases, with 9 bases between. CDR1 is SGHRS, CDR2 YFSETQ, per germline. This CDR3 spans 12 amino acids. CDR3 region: CASSLQINEQFF. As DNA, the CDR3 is TGCGCCAGCAGTTTACAGATCAATGAGCAGTTCTTC.